This T cell receptor (beta chain) is from a study of OX40 agonist ivuxolimab in advanced cancers. For the study at large: Hepatocellular carcinoma, melanoma, renal cell or head and neck cancer affected the dose-escalation patients. Earlier treatment with anti-PD-1, anti-PD-L1 or anti-CTLA-4 was permitted, and about 40% had received some. Three patients had partial responses: one hepatocellular carcinoma, two cutaneous melanoma.

Per the germline V gene, CDR1 is LNHDA and CDR2 is SQIVND (reference sequence). The CDR3 runs 14 residues. Trimming pared 4 bases from V and 5 bases from J, leaving 14 bases between. On cycle 4 day 1 and cycle 7 day 1, as well as at baseline, blood was sampled. The method was immunoSEQ multiplex PCR; TCRdb's version includes in-frame clones alone and lacks a portion of them. Among fewer than 90,000 clones, around nine tenths were seen once, and the ten largest hold 2% to 2.5%. The source of this sequence is an adult with an advanced solid tumor such as melanoma, head and neck, liver or kidney cancer. The material sequenced was CD4+ or CD8+ T cells sorted from blood, taken in a trial of the OX40 agonist ivuxolimab. V usage is TRBV19 and J usage is TRBJ2-5; the D gene could be TRBD1 or TRBD2 (5 bases each). The CDR3 here is CASSRSGTRETQYF. For the CDR3, the DNA is TGTGCCAGTAGTAGGTCCGGGACCCGGGAGACCCAGTACTTC. The full variable domain, rest sourced from reference TRBV19 and TRBJ2-5, is DGGITQSPKYLFRKEGQNVTLSCEQNLNHDAMYWYRQDPGQGLRLIYYSQIVNDFQKGDIAEGYSVSREKKESFPLTVTSAQKNPTAFYLCASSRSGTRETQYFGPGTRLLVL.